This TCR beta chain was captured by sequencing in a study of cytomegalovirus exposure and HLA in healthy donors. Findings and limits, study-wide: A highly shared variant cluster was judged a likely technical artifact. The authors listed over 150 TCR beta chains as cytomegalovirus-associated.

60 Vbeta and 13 Jbeta primers were used in PCR. Clones were sequenced by immunoSEQ multiplex PCR, and TCRdb holds only the in-frame ones, with some missing. This table has just over 150,000 clones, around 74% appearing once. This CDR3 comprises 15 residues. Per germline, CDR1 MNHNS and CDR2 SASEGT. Trimming at V came to 3 bases and at J to 4 bases, leaving 6 bases not matched to a gene. On this clone: Its antigen is unknown.

This clonotype was obtained from a female donor in good health and CMV-seronegative. This chain joins TRBV6-1 and TRBJ1-5, with 7 bases identical to TRBD1. Material for sequencing was PBMCs. The CDR3 is CASSESPQGNQPQHF. The CDR3 DNA reads TGTGCCAGCAGTGAGAGCCCACAGGGGAATCAGCCCCAGCATTTT.